The clone carrying this T cell receptor beta chain was recorded once. The source of the sample is a study of blood T cell repertoires in COVID-19. Assay used: immunoSEQ multiplex PCR; TCRdb lists only in-frame clones, some missing. The sample carries 150,000 to 200,000 clones, roughly four fifths recorded once. Between the trimmed V and J ends, which lost 4 bases and 6 bases, there was a span of 12 bases. The CDR3 contains 13 residues. Germline values: CDR1 SGHTA, CDR2 FQGNSA. Input material: peripheral blood. The chain couples TRBV7-2 to TRBJ1-2; maybe TRBD1 (5 bases). This receptor was identified in a human donor with acute or convalescent COVID-19. The donor label of this sample is uncertain. CDR3 protein: CASSSYSGDGYTF. For the CDR3, the DNA is TGTGCCAGCAGCTCGTACTCGGGGGATGGCTACACCTTC.